These T cell receptor beta chains were read from a single sample in a study of shared clonotypes between healthy human individuals. Assay used: immunoSEQ multiplex PCR; TCRdb lists only in-frame clones, some missing. The data contain more than 2 million clones, approximately 95% of them singletons. What was sequenced was naive CD8+ T cells sorted from blood. The receptors were sampled from a man younger than 35 in good health. CDR3s include the opening cysteine and the closing phenylalanine or tryptophan. D genes are given only for firm matches. The size field is filled for only some rows; it gives once, few, many or a size class.

TRBV4-1	TRBJ1-1	.	.	CASSQVGDTEAFF	TGCGCCAGCAGCCAAGTTGGGGACACTGAAGCTTTCTTT
TRBV10-3	TRBJ2-7	TRBD1	.	CAISESKGQGAYEQYF	TGTGCCATCAGTGAGTCGAAGGGACAGGGGGCTTACGAGCAGTACTTC
TRBV9	TRBJ2-1	.	.	CASNPSEGDNEQFF	TGTGCCAGCAACCCCTCCGAGGGAGACAATGAGCAGTTCTTC
TRBV6-4	TRBJ2-7	.	.	CASSTTPGAYEQYF	TGTGCCAGCAGTACCACACCAGGTGCCTACGAGCAGTACTTC
TRBV7-9	TRBJ1-1	.	.	CASTHREGQAFF	TGTGCCAGCACCCACCGCGAGGGGCAAGCTTTCTTT
TRBV13	TRBJ2-2	TRBD2	.	CASSLELAGNGTGELFF	TGTGCCAGCAGCTTAGAACTAGCGGGAAATGGCACCGGGGAGCTGTTTTTT
TRBV6-5	TRBJ1-5	.	.	CASRAGTNQPQHF	TGTGCCAGCAGGGCGGGTACCAATCAGCCCCAGCACTTT
TRBV6-1	TRBJ1-5	TRBD1	once	CASSGSPGTDSPYNQPQHF	TGTGCCAGCAGTGGATCCCCCGGGACAGATTCACCGTACAATCAGCCCCAGCATTTT
TRBV4-1	TRBJ2-7	TRBD1	.	CASSPFTAQQGYPYEQYF	TGCGCCAGCAGCCCTTTTACTGCCCAACAGGGGTATCCCTACGAGCAGTACTTC
TRBV6-5	TRBJ1-1	.	.	CASSYREGPEAFF	TGTGCCAGCAGTTACCGGGAGGGACCTGAAGCTTTCTTT
TRBV7-8	TRBJ1-2	.	.	CASSHGTLGYGYTF	TGTGCCAGCAGCCACGGGACCCTAGGCTATGGCTACACCTTC
TRBV29-1	TRBJ1-1	.	once	CSVEDISTEAFF	TGCAGCGTTGAAGATATTAGCACTGAAGCTTTCTTT
TRBV5-1	TRBJ2-1	.	.	CASRREPYNEQFF	TGCGCCAGCAGACGGGAGCCCTACAATGAGCAGTTCTTC
TRBV11-2	TRBJ1-5	.	.	CASSLSGGALGNQPQHF	TGTGCCAGCAGCTTGTCTGGGGGGGCGCTCGGCAATCAGCCCCAGCATTTT
TRBV4-1	TRBJ1-1	TRBD1	.	CASSQARTGMTEAFF	TGCGCCAGCAGCCAAGCCCGGACAGGGATGACTGAAGCTTTCTTT
TRBV27	TRBJ2-3	.	once	CASSLSVRETQYF	TGTGCCAGCAGTTTAAGTGTTAGGGAGACGCAGTATTTT
TRBV5-5	TRBJ1-2	TRBD1	.	CASSLGQGLIPYGYTF	TGTGCCAGCAGCCTGGGACAGGGCCTCATCCCTTATGGCTACACCTTC
TRBV2	TRBJ2-7	.	.	CASEGDYEQYF	TGTGCCAGCGAGGGGGACTACGAGCAGTACTTC
TRBV27	TRBJ1-2	.	.	CASSPSTGDTNYGYTF	TGTGCCAGCAGTCCAAGCACCGGGGACACCAACTATGGCTACACCTTC
TRBV4-3	TRBJ2-1	.	once	CASSQDHYSSYNEQFF	TGCGCCAGCAGCCAAGATCACTACTCTTCCTACAATGAGCAGTTCTTC
TRBV25-1	TRBJ2-5	.	.	CASPRLETQYF	TGTGCCAGCCCGCGCCTAGAGACCCAGTACTTC
TRBV9	TRBJ2-5	.	.	CASSVSTGLGETQYF	TGTGCCAGCAGCGTATCGACGGGGTTGGGGGAGACCCAGTACTTC
TRBV4-1	TRBJ1-2	.	.	CASSQGGLAGANYGYTF	TGCGCCAGCAGCCAAGGAGGCCTAGCGGGGGCGAACTATGGCTACACCTTC
TRBV6-6	TRBJ2-1	.	.	CASSPFRDNEQFF	TGTGCCAGCAGTCCTTTTCGTGACAATGAGCAGTTCTTC
TRBV9	TRBJ2-2	TRBD2	once	CASSAWTSGLNTGELFF	TGTGCCAGCAGCGCCTGGACTAGCGGACTAAACACCGGGGAGCTGTTTTTT
TRBV4-1	TRBJ2-7	.	.	CASSQTEAYEQYF	TGCGCCAGCAGCCAGACAGAAGCCTACGAGCAGTACTTC
TRBV9	TRBJ2-3	.	.	CASSVEPNTQYF	TGTGCCAGCAGCGTCGAGCCAAATACGCAGTATTTT
TRBV7-9	TRBJ2-1	.	.	CASAFAVSSLNEQFF	TGTGCCAGCGCCTTCGCCGTAAGCAGCCTGAATGAGCAGTTCTTC
TRBV15	TRBJ2-7	.	.	CATSRGRGSSYEQYF	TGTGCCACCAGCAGAGGTCGGGGTAGCTCCTACGAGCAGTACTTC
TRBV5-1	TRBJ2-3	.	once	CASSLWAGNTDTQYF	TGCGCCAGCAGCTTGTGGGCGGGTAACACAGATACGCAGTATTTT
TRBV2	TRBJ1-2	.	.	CASSEAAGAFYGYTF	TGTGCCAGCAGTGAAGCTGCAGGGGCCTTCTATGGCTACACCTTC
TRBV27	TRBJ2-7	TRBD1	.	CASSHGTGYEQYF	TGTGCCAGCAGTCACGGGACAGGGTACGAGCAGTACTTC
TRBV13	TRBJ2-1	.	.	CASSWGPSNEQFF	TGTGCCAGCAGCTGGGGGCCGTCCAATGAGCAGTTCTTC
TRBV2	TRBJ2-3	.	.	CASSPQNTDTQYF	TGTGCCAGCAGCCCACAGAACACAGATACGCAGTATTTT
TRBV6-1	TRBJ2-7	.	.	CASIETVSYEQYF	TGTGCCAGCATTGAGACAGTCTCCTACGAGCAGTACTTC
TRBV25-1	TRBJ2-7	TRBD2	.	CASRTSGRYEQYF	TGTGCCAGCCGGACTAGCGGGCGTTACGAGCAGTACTTC
TRBV7-8	TRBJ2-3	TRBD2	.	CASSFLAGGTDTQYF	TGTGCCAGCAGCTTCTTAGCGGGGGGCACAGATACGCAGTATTTT
TRBV7-9	TRBJ2-7	TRBD1	.	CASSLDRGLLEQYF	TGTGCCAGCAGCTTAGACAGGGGGCTTCTCGAGCAGTACTTC
TRBV5-4	TRBJ1-4	.	.	CASSFQFGINEKLFF	TGTGCCAGCAGCTTCCAATTTGGGATAAATGAAAAACTGTTTTTT
TRBV18	TRBJ2-7	.	.	CASSPVRDSSYEQYF	TGTGCCAGCTCACCAGTCAGGGATAGCTCCTACGAGCAGTACTTC
TRBV7-2	TRBJ2-1	.	.	CASSFFLDNEQFF	TGTGCCAGCAGCTTCTTTTTGGACAATGAGCAGTTCTTC
TRBV10-3	TRBJ2-7	.	.	CAISEGGGYEQYF	TGTGCCATCAGTGAGGGTGGGGGGTACGAGCAGTACTTC
TRBV5-6	TRBJ2-7	.	.	CASSLAAGVHEQYF	TGTGCCAGCAGCTTGGCGGCAGGGGTCCACGAGCAGTACTTC
TRBV6-5	TRBJ2-7	TRBD1	once	CASSGDRNYEQYF	TGTGCCAGCAGTGGGGACAGAAACTACGAGCAGTACTTC
TRBV27	TRBJ2-7	.	.	CASSLSSGTLTYEQYF	TGTGCCAGCAGTTTATCGTCGGGGACTTTAACCTACGAGCAGTACTTC
TRBV27	TRBJ2-1	.	.	CASSMGGLNEQFF	TGTGCCAGCAGCATGGGGGGGCTCAATGAGCAGTTCTTC
TRBV9	TRBJ1-6	.	once	CASSVKGDSPLHF	TGTGCCAGCAGCGTAAAGGGGGATTCACCCCTCCACTTT
TRBV27	TRBJ2-7	.	.	CASSPPPQGEVGEQYF	TGTGCCAGCAGTCCACCACCCCAGGGGGAGGTCGGAGAGCAGTACTTC
TRBV7-2	TRBJ2-7	TRBD1	.	CASSSGTAYYEQYF	TGTGCCAGCAGCTCCGGGACAGCGTACTACGAGCAGTACTTC
TRBV10-1	TRBJ2-3	.	.	CASSEFRSTDTQYF	TGCGCCAGCAGTGAGTTCCGAAGCACAGATACGCAGTATTTT
TRBV28	TRBJ1-2	TRBD1	once	CASSGTGTTRYGYTF	TGTGCCAGCAGCGGGACAGGGACTACAAGATATGGCTACACCTTC
TRBV7-9	TRBJ2-7	.	.	CASSLDRRYEQYF	TGTGCCAGCAGCCTCGACCGGCGGTACGAGCAGTACTTC
TRBV15	TRBJ2-3	.	.	CATSRDSLESTDTQYF	TGTGCCACCAGCAGAGATTCCTTGGAGAGCACAGATACGCAGTATTTT
TRBV10-1	TRBJ2-2	.	.	CASSNHSYTGELFF	TGCGCCAGCAGTAACCACTCTTACACCGGGGAGCTGTTTTTT